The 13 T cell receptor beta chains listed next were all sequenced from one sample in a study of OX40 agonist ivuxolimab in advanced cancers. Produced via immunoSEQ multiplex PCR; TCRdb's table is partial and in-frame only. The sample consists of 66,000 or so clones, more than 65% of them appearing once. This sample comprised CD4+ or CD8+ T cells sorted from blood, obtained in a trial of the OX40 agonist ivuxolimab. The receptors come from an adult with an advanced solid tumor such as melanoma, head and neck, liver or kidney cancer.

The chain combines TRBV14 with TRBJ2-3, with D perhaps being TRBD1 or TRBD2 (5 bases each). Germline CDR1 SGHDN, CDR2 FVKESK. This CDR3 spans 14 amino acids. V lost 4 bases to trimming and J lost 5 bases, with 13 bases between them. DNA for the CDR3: TGTGCCAGCAGCCCCCTCCTGGGGGAAGATACGCAGTATTTT. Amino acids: CASSPLLGEDTQYF.

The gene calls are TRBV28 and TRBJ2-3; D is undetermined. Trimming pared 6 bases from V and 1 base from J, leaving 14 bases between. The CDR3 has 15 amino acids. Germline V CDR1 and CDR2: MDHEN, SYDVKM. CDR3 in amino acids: CASSPLSSGTDTQYF. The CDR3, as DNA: TGTGCCAGCAGCCCACTTTCCAGCGGCACAGATACGCAGTATTTT.

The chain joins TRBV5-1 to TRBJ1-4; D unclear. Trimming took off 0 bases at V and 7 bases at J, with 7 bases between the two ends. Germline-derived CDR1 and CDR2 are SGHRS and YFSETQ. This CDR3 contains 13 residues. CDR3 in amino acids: CASSLAGTEKLFF. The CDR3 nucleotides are TGCGCCAGCAGCTTGGCTGGCACTGAAAAACTGTTTTTT.

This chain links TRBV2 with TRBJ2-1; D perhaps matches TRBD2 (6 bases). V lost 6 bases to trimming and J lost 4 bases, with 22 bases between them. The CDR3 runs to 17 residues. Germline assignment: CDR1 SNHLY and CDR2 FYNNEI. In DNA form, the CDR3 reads TGTGCCAGCAGCCCGACGGGGGTTGGCCGAGAATACAATGAGCAGTTCTTC. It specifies CASSPTGVGREYNEQFF.

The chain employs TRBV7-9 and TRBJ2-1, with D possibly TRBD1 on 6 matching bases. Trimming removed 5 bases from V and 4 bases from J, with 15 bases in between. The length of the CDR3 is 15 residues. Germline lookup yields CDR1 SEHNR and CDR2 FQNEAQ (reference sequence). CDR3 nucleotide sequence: TGTGCCAGCAGCACCGGAGCAGGGGATTACAATGAGCAGTTCTTC. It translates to CASSTGAGDYNEQFF.

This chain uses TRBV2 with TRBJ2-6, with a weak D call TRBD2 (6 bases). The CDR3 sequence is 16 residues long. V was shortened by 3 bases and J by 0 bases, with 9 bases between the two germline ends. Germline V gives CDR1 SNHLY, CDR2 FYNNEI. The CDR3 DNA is TGTGCCAGCAGTGAGGAGGGCCGCTCTGGGGCCAACGTCCTGACTTTC. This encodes CASSEEGRSGANVLTF.

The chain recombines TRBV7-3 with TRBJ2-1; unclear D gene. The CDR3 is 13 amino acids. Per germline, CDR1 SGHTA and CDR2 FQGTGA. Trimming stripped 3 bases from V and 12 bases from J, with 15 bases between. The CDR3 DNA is TGTGCCAGCAGCTTTAATAGCCTTTCGGGGCAGTTCTTC. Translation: CASSFNSLSGQFF.

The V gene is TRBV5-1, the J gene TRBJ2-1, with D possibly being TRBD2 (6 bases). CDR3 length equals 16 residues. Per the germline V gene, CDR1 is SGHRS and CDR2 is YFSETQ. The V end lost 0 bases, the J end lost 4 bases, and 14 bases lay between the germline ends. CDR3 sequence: CASSLVGSSGYNEQFF. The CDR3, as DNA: TGCGCCAGCAGCTTGGTGGGTAGTAGCGGTTACAATGAGCAGTTCTTC.

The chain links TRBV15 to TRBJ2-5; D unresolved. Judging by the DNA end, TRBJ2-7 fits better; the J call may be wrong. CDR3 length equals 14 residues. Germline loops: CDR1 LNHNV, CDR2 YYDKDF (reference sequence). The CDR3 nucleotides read TGTGCCACCAGCAGAGATCTGATCTCCTACGAGCAGTACTTC. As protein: CATSRDLISYEQYF.

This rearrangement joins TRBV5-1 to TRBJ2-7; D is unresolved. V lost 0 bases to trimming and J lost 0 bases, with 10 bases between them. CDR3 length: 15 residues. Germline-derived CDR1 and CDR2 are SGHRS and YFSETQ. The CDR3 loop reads CASSLGAGFSYEQYF. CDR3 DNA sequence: TGCGCCAGCAGCTTGGGGGCAGGTTTCTCCTACGAGCAGTACTTC.

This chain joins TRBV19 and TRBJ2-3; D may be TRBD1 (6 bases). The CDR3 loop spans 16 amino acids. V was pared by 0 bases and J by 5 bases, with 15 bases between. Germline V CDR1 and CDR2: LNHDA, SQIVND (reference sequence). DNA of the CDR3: TGTGCCAGTAGTATAGATCCCCGAGGGGGTGGAGATACGCAGTATTTT. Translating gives CASSIDPRGGGDTQYF.

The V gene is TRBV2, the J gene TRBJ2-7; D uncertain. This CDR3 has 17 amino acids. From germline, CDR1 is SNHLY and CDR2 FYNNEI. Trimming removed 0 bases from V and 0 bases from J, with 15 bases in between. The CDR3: CASSEALRGLSSYEQYF. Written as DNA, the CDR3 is TGTGCCAGCAGTGAAGCGCTTCGAGGATTAAGCTCCTACGAGCAGTACTTC.

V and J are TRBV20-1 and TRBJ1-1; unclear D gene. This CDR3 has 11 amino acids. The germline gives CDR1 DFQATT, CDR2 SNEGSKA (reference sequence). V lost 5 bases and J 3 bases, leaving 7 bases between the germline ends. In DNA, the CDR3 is TGCAGTGCTGCCCGGGACACTGAAGCTTTCTTT. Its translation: CSAARDTEAFF.